A selection of T cell receptor beta chains follows, all from one sample in a study of T-cell memory formation after mild COVID-19. MiXCR, run by TCRdb on the 5' RACE reads, gives a single entry per CDR3 protein. The table has under 250,000 distinct CDR3 sequences, about 16% seen once. Sequencing was done on a sample of PBMCs or a T cell subset sorted from them (not recorded which). The receptors stem from an adult woman who had mild COVID-19 (a few samples of this study predate the infection). Cell type and time point are not known. The CDR3 runs from the conserved cysteine through the conserved F or W. The order of the fields is V gene, clone size, D gene, J gene, CDR3 protein, CDR3 DNA. D genes are given only for firm matches. Clone size is shown for a subset of rows, as once, few, many or a class of expanded clone.

>TRBV2|few|TRBD1|TRBJ2-3
CASMDRPGDTQYF
TGTGCCAGCATGGACAGGCCGGGAGATACGCAGTATTTT
>TRBV7-2|-|TRBD1|TRBJ1-1
CASSLGTSAGGEAFF
TGTGCCAGCAGCTTAGGGACGAGCGCAGGGGGTGAAGCTTTCTTT
>TRBV6-5|-|-|TRBJ2-4
CASSLMGTGNIQYF
TGTGCCAGCAGTTTGATGGGGACTGGAAACATTCAGTACTTC
>TRBV20-1|-|-|TRBJ2-1
CSAIVRVPNEQFF
TGCAGTGCTATCGTTAGGGTGCCCAATGAGCAGTTCTTC
>TRBV29-1|-|TRBD1|TRBJ1-1
CSAAGQTNTEAFF
TGCAGCGCTGCGGGACAGACGAACACTGAAGCTTTCTTT
>TRBV30|-|-|TRBJ1-3
CAWGDSNSGNTIYF
TGTGCCTGGGGCGACAGCAACTCTGGAAACACCATATATTTT
>TRBV24-1|-|-|TRBJ1-2
CAIGGLSGYGYTF
TGTGCCATTGGAGGGCTTTCTGGCTATGGCTACACCTTC
>TRBV4-2|-|-|TRBJ2-3
CASSQAGYSTDTQYF
TGTGCCAGCAGCCAAGCAGGGTATAGCACAGATACGCAGTATTTT
>TRBV5-1|-|-|TRBJ1-1
CASSLQQGVNTEAFF
TGCGCCAGCAGCCTCCAACAGGGCGTGAACACTGAAGCTTTCTTT
>TRBV7-8|few|-|TRBJ1-3
CASSLGPLSENTIYF
TGTGCCAGCAGCTTAGGTCCGTTGTCTGAAAACACCATATATTTT
>TRBV12-3/TRBV12-4|few|-|TRBJ2-2
CASSPRRGETQNTGELFF
TGTGCCAGCAGCCCAAGGAGGGGGGAGACCCAGAACACCGGGGAGCTGTTTTTT
>TRBV5-5|few|TRBD1|TRBJ1-1
CASSSKQGSLNTEAFF
TGTGCCAGCAGCTCTAAACAGGGGTCCTTGAACACTGAAGCTTTCTTT
>TRBV30|-|-|TRBJ1-5
CAWSGGGDGRKPQHF
TGTGCCTGGAGTGGGGGGGGAGACGGTCGTAAGCCCCAGCATTTT
>TRBV18|many|TRBD1|TRBJ2-7
CASSTSPGQPGEQYF
TGTGCCAGCTCTACTTCCCCGGGACAGCCGGGCGAGCAGTACTTC
>TRBV4-3|few|-|TRBJ1-1
CASSHDGGTEAFF
TGCGCCAGCAGCCACGATGGGGGGACTGAAGCTTTCTTT
>TRBV6-1|many|-|TRBJ2-7
CASSPSADLYEQYF
TGTGCCAGCAGTCCCTCTGCGGACCTCTACGAGCAGTACTTC
>TRBV4-3|few|TRBD1|TRBJ1-2
CASSQYRDRGPDGYTF
TGCGCCAGCAGCCAGTACCGGGACAGGGGGCCTGATGGCTACACCTTC
>TRBV12-3/TRBV12-4|few|-|TRBJ1-6
CASSLASAPLHF
TGTGCCAGCAGTTTAGCGAGTGCACCCCTCCACTTT
>TRBV7-2|many|-|TRBJ1-2
CASSPRTDYGYTF
TGTGCCAGCAGCCCCCGGACAGACTATGGCTACACCTTC
>TRBV20-1|-|-|TRBJ1-6
CSARDGGASSPLHF
TGCAGTGCTAGAGATGGGGGCGCGTCTTCACCCCTCCACTTT
>TRBV6-5|-|-|TRBJ1-3
CASSSGGRRASSGNTIYF
TGTGCCAGCAGTTCCGGGGGTCGGAGGGCGAGCTCTGGAAACACCATATATTTT
>TRBV18|few|-|TRBJ2-4
CASSPEQGMGAKNIQYF
TGTGCCAGCTCACCCGAACAGGGAATGGGGGCCAAAAACATTCAGTACTTC
>TRBV4-2|-|-|TRBJ1-4
CASSPERTYNEKLFF
TGTGCCAGCAGCCCAGAGCGGACCTATAATGAAAAACTGTTTTTT
>TRBV12-3/TRBV12-4|-|-|TRBJ1-1
CASSSRGGNTEAFF
TGTGCCAGCAGTTCCCGGGGAGGGAACACTGAAGCTTTCTTT
>TRBV24-1|-|TRBD2|TRBJ2-5
CATSDPRTSGAQETQYF
TGTGCCACCAGTGACCCCAGGACTAGCGGGGCCCAAGAGACCCAGTACTTC
>TRBV20-1|few|-|TRBJ1-1
CSAPDIYTEAFF
TGCAGTGCACCAGACATCTACACTGAAGCTTTCTTT
>TRBV5-1|few|-|TRBJ2-2
CASSLAAQGSGELFF
TGCGCCAGCAGCTTGGCCGCTCAGGGGTCCGGGGAGCTGTTTTTT
>TRBV2|-|-|TRBJ2-7
CASSGQNSYEQYF
TGTGCCAGCAGTGGACAGAACTCCTACGAGCAGTACTTC
>TRBV9|few|TRBD1|TRBJ1-1
CASSLRTGPTEAFF
TGTGCCAGCAGCCTTCGGACAGGGCCCACTGAAGCTTTCTTT
>TRBV6-1|few|-|TRBJ2-7
CAIMDTGGYEQYF
TGTGCCATTATGGACACCGGAGGGTACGAGCAGTACTTC
>TRBV12-3/TRBV12-4|few|-|TRBJ2-5
CASRNGPAETQYF
TGTGCCAGCAGAAACGGCCCGGCGGAGACCCAGTACTTC
>TRBV11-2|-|TRBD2|TRBJ2-1
CASRELAGPGYNEQFF
TGTGCCAGCAGAGAGTTAGCGGGTCCAGGATACAATGAGCAGTTCTTC
>TRBV6-2/TRBV6-3|few|-|TRBJ2-7
CASTHLGAAVFYEQYF
TGTGCCAGCACCCACCTCGGGGCAGCAGTGTTCTACGAGCAGTACTTC
>TRBV6-2/TRBV6-3|-|TRBD2|TRBJ2-7
CASSKTSGETYEQYF
TGTGCCAGCAGTAAGACTAGCGGGGAGACCTACGAGCAGTACTTC
>TRBV5-8|-|TRBD2|TRBJ2-3
CASSLSVAGRAQYF
TGTGCCAGCAGCTTAAGCGTAGCGGGCAGGGCGCAGTATTTT
>TRBV7-9|few|-|TRBJ2-2
CASGQRQNTGELFF
TGTGCCAGCGGCCAGCGCCAGAACACCGGGGAGCTGTTTTTT
>TRBV11-3|-|-|TRBJ2-7
CASSLVGGRWSYEQYF
TGTGCCAGCAGCTTAGTTGGCGGCCGGTGGTCCTACGAGCAGTACTTC
>TRBV12-3/TRBV12-4|many|-|TRBJ2-3
CASSLGGTAGDTQYF
TGTGCCAGCAGTTTAGGGGGGACCGCCGGAGATACGCAGTATTTT
>TRBV7-2|few|TRBD2|TRBJ2-2
CASSLGLAATGELFF
TGTGCCAGCAGCTTAGGACTAGCCGCCACCGGGGAGCTGTTTTTT
>TRBV9|-|TRBD1|TRBJ2-5
CASSARQGYSQETQYF
TGTGCCAGCAGCGCAAGACAGGGGTATTCGCAAGAGACCCAGTACTTC
>TRBV11-2|-|TRBD2|TRBJ2-7
CASSSWGSSGTYEQYF
TGTGCCAGCAGCTCCTGGGGAAGTAGCGGGACCTACGAGCAGTACTTC
>TRBV20-1|-|-|TRBJ2-4
CSARVGLRPTNIQYF
TGCAGTGCTAGAGTGGGGTTAAGGCCGACAAACATTCAGTACTTC